Following are 12 T cell receptor beta chains from one sample sequenced in a study of T cell responses to AZD1222 COVID-19 vaccine. The method was immunoSEQ multiplex PCR; TCRdb's version includes in-frame clones alone and lacks a portion of them. The sample gives 150,000 to 200,000 clones, over 80% of which show up once; around 5.8% is in the top ten. This material consisted of peripheral blood, taken on day 0 of AZD1222 vaccination. The receptor source for this set is an adult in good health.

This chain connects TRBV6-2 or TRBV6-3 to TRBJ1-2; D gene uncertain. The CDR3 spans 14 residues. Trimming shortened V by 0 bases and J by 8 bases, and 13 bases separated the two germline ends. Germline V gene data show CDR1 as MNHEY and CDR2 as SVGEGT. In DNA, the CDR3 is TGTGCCAGCAGTTACTCGTTCCGGGTCGGCGGCTACACCTTC. Protein product: CASSYSFRVGGYTF.

This chain links TRBV18 with TRBJ2-7; no clear D. The CDR3 contains 14 residues. The germline V gene encodes CDR1 KGHSH and CDR2 LQKENI. Trimming took off 6 bases at V and 2 bases at J, with 14 bases between the two ends. CDR3 residues: CASSLLGPAYEQYF. CDR3 in DNA: TGTGCCAGCTCCCTCCTAGGACCGGCCTACGAGCAGTACTTC.

V usage is TRBV18 and J usage is TRBJ2-7; 9 bases line up with TRBD1. CDR1 and CDR2 from the germline V gene are KGHSH and LQKENI. CDR3 length: 15 amino acids. The ends lost 0 bases at V and 3 bases at J; junction bases unmatched: 3. The CDR3 is CASSPPGQGFYEQYF. CDR3 coding DNA: TGTGCCAGCTCACCACCGGGACAGGGTTTCTACGAGCAGTACTTC.

J is TRBJ1-5 and V is TRBV19, with 12 bases that match TRBD1. Trimming took 7 bases from V and 5 from J; bases not matched to a gene: 9. Germline V lookup: CDR1 LNHDA, CDR2 SQIVND (reference sequence). The CDR3 length is 16 residues. CDR3 amino acids: CASTPWGQGADQPQHF. The DNA of the CDR3 is TGTGCCAGTACCCCGTGGGGACAGGGGGCCGATCAGCCCCAGCATTTT. Combining the CDR3 with reference TRBV19 and TRBJ1-5 gives the whole variable domain DGGITQSPKYLFRKEGQNVTLSCEQNLNHDAMYWYRQDPGQGLRLIYYSQIVNDFQKGDIAEGYSVSREKKESFPLTVTSAQKNPTAFYLCASTPWGQGADQPQHFGDGTRLSIL.

The chain has TRBV6-6 and TRBJ1-4; TRBD1 matches 10 bases. The CDR3 extends over 16 amino acids. V lost 5 bases to trimming and J lost 15 bases; unmatched junction nucleotides: 18. Germline CDR1 is MNHNY and CDR2 is SVGAGI (reference sequence). This CDR3 reads CASSPTGTGVSGLVFF. For the CDR3, the DNA is TGTGCCAGCAGTCCCACCGGGACAGGGGTTTCGGGTCTGGTGTTTTTT.

Worth noting for this clone: Other nucleotide sequences from this sample produce the same CDR3. The chain is built from TRBV5-1 and TRBJ1-6; 7 positions agree with TRBD1. CDR1 and CDR2 from the germline V gene are SGHRS and YFSETQ. CDR3 size: 15 residues. The junction had 4 bases not matched to a gene; V was cut back by 0 bases and J by 7 bases. CDR3 sequence reads: CASSLGQGGNSPLHF. CDR3 nucleotides: TGCGCCAGCAGCTTGGGACAGGGAGGAAATTCACCCCTCCACTTT.

J is TRBJ1-3 and V is TRBV6-5; D is perhaps TRBD1 (6 bases). Germline V lookup: CDR1 MNHEY, CDR2 SVGAGI. The CDR3 sequence is 12 residues long. Trimming shortened V by 4 bases and J by 11 bases, and 12 bases separated the two germline ends. The CDR3 spells CASSFPGGAIYF. CDR3 DNA: TGTGCCAGCAGTTTCCCCGGGGGCGCCATATATTTT.

This clone is a singleton in its sample. The J gene is TRBJ1-5, the V gene TRBV6-6; 7 positions agree with TRBD1. Germline lookup yields CDR1 MNHNY and CDR2 SVGAGI (reference sequence). The CDR3 is 16 residues long. The V gene end was trimmed by 6 bases and the J gene end by 2 bases; junction bases not matched to a gene: 10. Here the CDR3 reads CASRETGMGGNQPQHF. The CDR3, as DNA: TGTGCCAGCAGAGAGACAGGGATGGGAGGCAATCAGCCCCAGCATTTT.

The chain couples TRBV28 to TRBJ1-6; D not certain. The ends were cut back, 10 bases at V and 7 bases at J, with 17 bases in the middle. Germline V gives CDR1 MDHEN, CDR2 SYDVKM. The CDR3 covers 14 residues. The CDR3: CATLTTSSNSPLHF. CDR3 in DNA: TGTGCCACCCTCACCACCTCTTCCAATTCACCCCTCCACTTT.

The V and J genes are TRBV2 and TRBJ1-2; a weak D match, TRBD1 (6 bases). Germline assignment: CDR1 SNHLY and CDR2 FYNNEI. V was clipped by 1 base and J by 3 bases, with 9 bases between them. The CDR3 runs 14 residues. The CDR3 here is CASSEVSGDYGYTF. In DNA, the CDR3 is TGTGCCAGCAGTGAAGTCTCAGGGGACTATGGCTACACCTTC.

CDR3 coding DNA: TGTGCCAGCAGTAAGCACAGCCTGACACTTTCTAGCAATCAGCCCCAGCATTTT. This encodes CASSKHSLTLSSNQPQHF. The V gene is TRBV7-9, the J gene TRBJ1-5; unclear D gene. Trimming shortened V by 6 bases and J by 0 bases, and 21 bases separated the two germline ends. CDR1 and CDR2 from the germline V gene are SEHNR and FQNEAQ (reference sequence). The CDR3 is 18 amino acids.

The chain combines TRBV6-6 with TRBJ2-2, with D possibly TRBD1 on 5 matching bases. Germline V gene data show CDR1 as MNHNY and CDR2 as SVGAGI (reference sequence). The CDR3 runs 15 residues. Trimming removed 5 bases from V and 4 bases from J, with 14 bases in between. CDR3 nucleotide sequence: TGTGCCAGCAGTCAGGGATTCGTAGCCACCGGGGAGCTGTTTTTT. Residues: CASSQGFVATGELFF.